The 26 T cell receptor beta chains reported below all come from one sample, sequenced in a study of blood T cell repertoires in COVID-19. TCRdb keeps only in-frame clones here, not all; method: immunoSEQ multiplex PCR. Among under 200,000 clones listed, 86% were seen once. Sequenced material: PBMCs or T cells enriched from blood (not recorded which). The origin of the receptors is a man in his forties with acute COVID-19.

This chain uses TRBV14 with TRBJ1-1, with D possibly matching TRBD1 (6 bases). Trimming took 4 bases from V and 1 from J, leaving 10 bases between them. The germline gives CDR1 SGHDN, CDR2 FVKESK. This CDR3 has 14 residues. The CDR3 loop is CASSLRGRNTEAFF. DNA of the CDR3: TGTGCCAGCAGCCTCAGGGGAAGGAACACTGAAGCTTTCTTT.

This clone was observed a single time. The chain carries TRBV28 and TRBJ1-3; TRBD1 matches at 9 bases. Trimming took 6 bases from V and 7 from J; bases not matched to a gene: 13. This CDR3 has 16 amino acids. Germline CDR1 MDHEN, CDR2 SYDVKM. In DNA, the CDR3 is TGTGCCAGCAGATTAAGCTTAGGGACAGGGAAGAACACCATATATTTT. Its protein product is CASRLSLGTGKNTIYF.

The table lists this clone with a few counts. The rearrangement links TRBV14 to TRBJ1-2; 7 bases align to TRBD1. V shed 4 bases, J shed 4 bases, and the junction held 6 bases outside the gene matches. Germline loops: CDR1 SGHDN, CDR2 FVKESK. This CDR3 is built from 14 residues. CDR3 nucleotides: TGTGCCAGCAGCCTCTCCGGGACAGCCTATGGCTACACCTTC. Translating it yields CASSLSGTAYGYTF.

This clone came up once. CDR3: CASSVAPTSGTTYEQYF. DNA of the CDR3: TGTGCCAGCAGCGTAGCCCCTACTAGCGGGACCACCTACGAGCAGTACTTC. The chain links TRBV9 to TRBJ2-7, with TRBD2 identical over 10 bases. The CDR3 has 17 residues. V dropped 0 bases and J dropped 2; count of bases not matched to a gene: 8. CDR1 and CDR2 from the germline V gene are SGDLS and YYNGEE.

This clone has only one observation. The gene calls are TRBV5-4 and TRBJ1-4; possible D gene TRBD1, 5 bases. CDR1 is SGHNT and CDR2 is YYREEE in the germline V gene (reference sequence). Trimming left V 4 bases short and J 8 bases short, with 15 bases between. The CDR3 extends over 14 amino acids. CDR3: CASSPAQGGEKLFF. The CDR3 DNA sequence: TGTGCCAGCAGCCCCGCGCAGGGAGGCGAAAAACTGTTTTTT.

The V call is TRBV11-2, the J call TRBJ1-1, with 7 bases fitting TRBD1. V was clipped by 0 bases and J by 7 bases; unmatched bases: 17. Per germline, CDR1 SGHAT and CDR2 FQNNGV. The CDR3 is 18 amino acids. Here the CDR3 reads CASSLDPTGPSKGREAFF. The CDR3 coding sequence is TGTGCCAGCAGCTTAGACCCGACAGGGCCCTCAAAGGGACGTGAAGCTTTCTTT.

This chain links TRBV4-1 with TRBJ2-3, with D hard to call. The CDR3 runs to 14 residues. CDR1 is MGHRA and CDR2 is YSYEKL in the germline V gene. V was trimmed by 1 base and J by 6 bases, leaving 11 bases between them. CDR3 sequence (DNA): TGCGCCAGCAGCCAAGTTGCCAACTGGGATACGCAGTATTTT. Amino acid sequence: CASSQVANWDTQYF.

V and J are TRBV28 and TRBJ2-7, with 7 bases lining up with TRBD1. The junction had 4 bases not matched to a gene; V was cut back by 5 bases and J by 3 bases. CDR1 is MDHEN and CDR2 is SYDVKM in the germline V gene. The CDR3 consists of 13 residues. The CDR3 reads CASSGDRLYEQYF. The CDR3 region has the DNA TGTGCCAGCAGTGGGGACAGACTCTACGAGCAGTACTTC. Supplemented by reference TRBV28 and TRBJ2-7, the full variable domain reads DVKVTQSSRYLVKRTGEKVFLECVQDMDHENMFWYRQDPGLGLRLIYFSYDVKMKEKGDIPEGYSVSREKKERFSLILESASTNQTSMYLCASSGDRLYEQYFGPGTRLTVT.

In DNA, the CDR3 is TGTGCCAGCAGTTTAATTAGAGGAACTTCACCCCTCCACTTT. Amino acids: CASSLIRGTSPLHF. The J gene is TRBJ1-6, the V gene TRBV28; no clear D. This CDR3 is 14 amino acids long. Per germline, CDR1 MDHEN and CDR2 SYDVKM. V dropped 2 bases and J dropped 9 bases, with 11 bases sitting between them.

Only a few counts were recorded for this clone. The chain is built from TRBV6-4 and TRBJ1-5; 9 bases align to TRBD1. This CDR3 has 16 residues. Germline V CDR1 and CDR2: MRHNA, SNTAGT. The V and J ends lost 4 bases and 4 bases, in that order; junction bases with no gene match: 8. The CDR3, as DNA: TGTGCCAGCAGTGCCACAGGGGGCGAAGGAAATCAGCCCCAGCATTTT. This gives the protein CASSATGGEGNQPQHF.

The gene calls are TRBV2 and TRBJ1-5; the match to TRBD1 covers 8 bases. The J segment lost 3 bases and the V segment lost 5 bases, leaving 6 bases of the junction unmatched. Per the germline V gene, CDR1 is SNHLY and CDR2 is FYNNEI. The CDR3 spans 15 residues. The chain's CDR3 is CASSSGQGHNQPQHF. CDR3 in DNA: TGTGCCAGCAGTAGTGGACAGGGCCACAATCAGCCCCAGCATTTT. The full variable domain, in which reference TRBV2 and TRBJ1-5 provide the parts outside the CDR3, is EPEVTQTPSHQVTQMGQEVILRCVPISNHLYFYWYRQILGQKVEFLVSFYNNEISEKSEIFDDQFSVERPDGSNFTLKIRSTKLEDSAMYFCASSSGQGHNQPQHFGDGTRLSIL.

The chain employs TRBV27 and TRBJ1-2; D is undetermined. Trimming pared 11 bases from V and 2 bases from J, leaving 18 bases between. CDR3 length: 14 amino acids. From germline, CDR1 is MNHEY and CDR2 SMNVEV (reference sequence). The CDR3 here is CASAFVAANYGYTF. CDR3 sequence (DNA): TGTGCCTCTGCTTTCGTGGCGGCCAACTATGGCTACACCTTC.

V and J are TRBV5-4 and TRBJ2-7; no reliable D call. Germline lookup yields CDR1 SGHNT and CDR2 YYREEE (reference sequence). Trimming removed 0 bases from V and 2 bases from J, with 9 bases in between. This CDR3 spans 14 amino acids. CDR3 bases: TGTGCCAGCAGCTTGGGCGGAACCACCTACGAGCAGTACTTC. It encodes CASSLGGTTYEQYF.

The CDR3 region has the DNA TGTGCCAGCAGCCCTACAGCTAACTATGGCTACACCTTC. Its translation is CASSPTANYGYTF. The chain uses TRBV12-3 or TRBV12-4 and TRBJ1-2; D unclear. The CDR3 is made up of 13 amino acids. V lost 6 bases to trimming and J lost 0 bases, with 8 bases between them.

To note about this clone: At one end, the junction sequence differs from germline, possibly due to a read error. V gene TRBV3-1 (or the pseudogene TRBV3-2) combines with J gene TRBJ1-6; 7 bases agree with TRBD1. This CDR3 spans 14 amino acids. Germline values: CDR1 LGHDT, CDR2 YNNKEL (reference sequence). CDR3 nucleotide sequence: TGTGCCAGCGGCCAGGGACAGCATAATTCACCCCTCCACTTT. Amino acid sequence: CASGQGQHNSPLHF.

The chain is built from TRBV7-2 and TRBJ1-4; 10 bases are shared with TRBD1. From germline, CDR1 is SGHTA and CDR2 FQGNSA. With 3 bases clipped from V and 9 bases from J, the junction kept 7 bases outside the gene matches. The CDR3 consists of 15 residues. The DNA of the CDR3 is TGTGCCAGCAGCTTCTCCGGGACAGGGGCGCAAAAACTGTTTTTT. Translating gives CASSFSGTGAQKLFF.

The chain recombines TRBV15 with TRBJ1-1; TRBD1 matches 8 bases. Losses at the gene ends were 1 base for V and 1 base for J; bases not matched to a gene: 14. Germline loops: CDR1 LNHNV, CDR2 YYDKDF (reference sequence). This CDR3 contains 19 residues. The CDR3 spells CATSRVRPGQDGQNTEAFF. CDR3 bases: TGTGCCACCAGCAGAGTTCGGCCGGGACAGGATGGCCAGAACACTGAAGCTTTCTTT.

The sample holds a few counts of this clone. This sample includes further DNA sequences coding for the same CDR3. The chain links TRBV29-1 to TRBJ1-2; perhaps TRBD1 as D (6 bases). The germline V gene has CDR1 SQVTM and CDR2 ANQGSEA. The CDR3 is 12 residues long. Deletions cut 7 bases from V and 3 bases from J, with 12 bases between. CDR3 coding DNA: TGCAGCGGGGTACAGGGAGACTATGGCTACACCTTC. Translated: CSGVQGDYGYTF. Based on the CDR3 plus reference TRBV29-1 and TRBJ1-2, the full variable domain is SAVISQKPSRDICQRGTSLTIQCQVDSQVTMMFWYRQQPGQSLTLIATANQGSEATYESGFVIDKFPISRPNLTFSTLTVSNMSPEDSSIYLCSGVQGDYGYTFGSGTRLTVV.

J is TRBJ2-2 and V is TRBV9, with unresolved D. CDR1 is SGDLS, CDR2 YYNGEE, per germline. The CDR3 covers 15 residues. The ends were cut back, 6 bases at V and 0 bases at J, with 12 bases in the middle. This CDR3 reads CASTPAITNTGELFF. The CDR3 DNA sequence: TGTGCCAGCACGCCCGCGATTACGAACACCGGGGAGCTGTTTTTT.

This clone has just a few counts. The rearrangement joins TRBV6-5 to TRBJ1-2; no firm D call. Germline V gene lookup returns CDR1 MNHEY and CDR2 SVGAGI. The CDR3 consists of 14 residues. With 0 bases removed from V and 4 bases from J, the gap between germline ends came to 9 bases. The DNA of the CDR3 is TGTGCCAGCAGTTACTCGTTGGCGGGCTATGGCTACACCTTC. Translated, it gives CASSYSLAGYGYTF.

The V and J genes are TRBV19 and TRBJ2-6, with D perhaps TRBD1 (5 bases). Germline CDR1 is LNHDA and CDR2 is SQIVND (reference sequence). The CDR3 has 16 amino acids. V dropped 4 bases and J dropped 0 bases, with 10 bases sitting between them. CDR3 nucleotide sequence: TGTGCCAGTAGTAGGGGCTGGAGCTCTGGGGCCAACGTCCTGACTTTC. Protein sequence: CASSRGWSSGANVLTF.

The sample holds a few counts of this clone. The rearrangement uses TRBV7-8 and TRBJ2-7; D gene uncertain. Trimming removed 1 base at V and 6 bases at J, with 4 bases between. The CDR3 totals 11 residues. Per the germline V gene, CDR1 is SGHVS and CDR2 is FQNEAQ. CDR3 protein: CASSLVLEQYF. The CDR3 DNA reads as TGTGCCAGCAGCTTAGTACTCGAGCAGTACTTC.

This clone was found once. The chain is built from TRBV7-2 and TRBJ2-1; D may be TRBD2 (5 bases). Trimming left V 1 base short and J 3 bases short, with 10 bases between. Germline lookup yields CDR1 SGHTA and CDR2 FQGNSA. The CDR3 length is 15 residues. The CDR3 bases are TGTGCCAGCAGCTTAGGAGCGGCAGTCTACAATGAGCAGTTCTTC. This encodes CASSLGAAVYNEQFF.

J is TRBJ2-7 and V is TRBV15; 8 nucleotides align to TRBD2. Germline CDR1 LNHNV, CDR2 YYDKDF (reference sequence). J gave up 3 bases and V 1 base, and 8 bases lay outside the gene matches. CDR3 size: 16 residues. CDR3 bases: TGTGCCACCAGCAGAGGTGACGGGAGGGCCCTCTACGAGCAGTACTTC. This encodes CATSRGDGRALYEQYF.

This clone was counted only a few times. The chain joins TRBV19 to TRBJ2-1; TRBD2 matches 8 bases. CDR1 is LNHDA and CDR2 is SQIVND in the germline V gene (reference sequence). With 4 bases clipped from V and 2 bases from J, the junction kept 7 bases outside the gene matches. There are 16 residues in the CDR3. The CDR3, as DNA: TGTGCCAGTAGTAAATGGGCGGGGGGTACCTACAATGAGCAGTTCTTC. Translation: CASSKWAGGTYNEQFF.

This clone was counted between two and nine times. V gene TRBV5-1 combines with J gene TRBJ1-2; D gene unclear. Germline values: CDR1 SGHRS, CDR2 YFSETQ. The CDR3 totals 14 residues. The V gene lost 0 bases and the J gene lost 2 bases, with 8 bases spanning the gap. CDR3 nucleotides: TGCGCCAGCAGCTTGGTTGCGGGCAACTATGGCTACACCTTC. Protein: CASSLVAGNYGYTF.